This T cell receptor (beta chain) was identified in a study of cytomegalovirus exposure and HLA in healthy donors. The primer mix had 60 Vbeta and 13 Jbeta primers. Some clones are missing from TCRdb's copy, which holds only in-frame ones; the method was immunoSEQ multiplex PCR. The sample lists roughly 150,000 clones, almost 85% occurring once. Regarding the study as a whole: In a later analysis, HLA-associated TCR beta chains were more clonally expanded than equally common others. As immune exposure information, only CMV serostatus was available.

About this clone: As yet, its antigen is unknown.

The V gene's germline CDR1 is SGDLS and CDR2 YYNGEE. Trimming took 4 bases from V and 2 from J; bases not matched to a gene: 10. CDR3 length equals 16 residues. The receptor comes from a man aged 25-40 years in good health and CMV-seropositive. Sequenced input: PBMCs. The V call is TRBV9, the J call TRBJ2-3; 7 nucleotides align to TRBD2. The CDR3 bases are TGTGCCAGCAGCACCGGGACTACAACTTACACAGATACGCAGTATTTT. Protein product: CASSTGTTTYTDTQYF.